The clone carrying this T cell receptor beta chain was seen repeatedly, ten times or more. This entry comes from a study of neurological immune-mediated disorders. TCRdb fed the 5' RACE reads into MiXCR, producing one record per CDR3 protein. This sample has 65,000 to 85,000 distinct CDR3 sequences; about 3% occur once, and the top ten carry more than 4.5%. The V gene's germline CDR1 is SNHLY and CDR2 FYNNEI. This CDR3 comprises 18 residues. The V and J ends lost 6 bases and 2 bases, in that order; junction bases with no gene match: 17. This chain joins TRBV2 and TRBJ1-1; TRBD1 matches at 8 bases. Input material: PBMCs. The receptor was derived from a woman aged 50 to 65 with multiple sclerosis. For the CDR3, the DNA is TGTGCCAGCAGGGCGAGCCTAGTTCGACAGGGGAGAAACACTGAAGCTTTCTTT. This translates into CASRASLVRQGRNTEAFF.